This passage covers 26 T cell receptor beta chains from one sample sequenced in a study of T cells in localized non-small cell lung cancer. Assay used: immunoSEQ multiplex PCR; TCRdb lists only in-frame clones, some missing. This table has roughly 20,000 clones, roughly nine tenths appearing once. The specimen comprised peripheral blood, sampled before any cancer treatment. These receptors came from a woman aged 35 to 70 with stage I lung adenocarcinoma.

V is TRBV18 and J is TRBJ2-1; 9 bases align to TRBD1. Germline V gene lookup returns CDR1 KGHSH and CDR2 LQKENI. Trimming at V came to 3 bases and at J to 6 bases, leaving 9 bases not matched to a gene. The CDR3 is 16 residues long. The DNA for the CDR3 is TGTGCCAGCTCACCTTCGGGGACAGGGTGGTCCAATGAGCAGTTCTTC. Translating it yields CASSPSGTGWSNEQFF.

The chain carries TRBV28 and TRBJ2-2; D might be TRBD2 (5 bases). The V end was cut by 3 bases, the J end by 5 bases, with 13 bases between. Germline lookup yields CDR1 MDHEN and CDR2 SYDVKM. This CDR3 spans 15 amino acids. CDR3: CASSFAGFRTGELFF. CDR3 DNA sequence: TGTGCCAGCAGTTTCGCGGGTTTTCGAACCGGGGAGCTGTTTTTT.

The chain employs TRBV5-4 and TRBJ1-5, with D unresolved. Per the germline V gene, CDR1 is SGHNT and CDR2 is YYREEE (reference sequence). The CDR3 covers 14 residues. Trimming removed 0 bases from V and 7 bases from J, with 11 bases in between. Here the CDR3 DNA reads TGTGCCAGCAGCTTGGGTGGAGAAGCCCAGCCCCAGCATTTT. This codes for CASSLGGEAQPQHF.

The chain couples TRBV7-2 to TRBJ1-2, with D tentatively TRBD1 (5 bases). The CDR3 runs 14 residues. The V and J ends lost 2 bases and 4 bases respectively, with 11 bases between them. The germline V gene encodes CDR1 SGHTA and CDR2 FQGNSA. CDR3 sequence reads: CASSLMQGFYGYTF. The CDR3, as DNA: TGTGCCAGCAGCTTAATGCAGGGTTTCTATGGCTACACCTTC.

The chain has TRBV30 and TRBJ2-1; 14 bases are shared with TRBD2. The length of the CDR3 is 17 residues. In germline, CDR1 is GTSNPN, CDR2 SVGIG (reference sequence). V lost 3 bases to trimming and J lost 0 bases; unmatched junction nucleotides: 4. The CDR3 sequence is CAWRRLAGGSSYNEQFF. CDR3 nucleotide sequence: TGTGCCTGGAGAAGACTAGCGGGGGGGAGCTCCTACAATGAGCAGTTCTTC.

On this clone: A read error may produce the germline difference seen at one junction end. The chain employs TRBV27 and TRBJ2-1; TRBD2 is a possible D gene (6 bases). The CDR3 length is 16 residues. Germline V lookup: CDR1 MNHEY, CDR2 SMNVEV (reference sequence). In DNA form, the CDR3 reads TGTGCCAGCAGTTTGGGTAGCGGAGCCACCTACAATGGGCAGTTCTTC. This translates into CASSLGSGATYNGQFF.

V gene TRBV18 combines with J gene TRBJ2-1, with 9 bases fitting TRBD1. The germline CDR1 and CDR2 sequences are KGHSH and LQKENI. This CDR3 has 14 residues. The ends lost 3 bases at V and 6 bases at J; junction bases unmatched: 3. The CDR3 DNA is TGTGCCAGCTCACCGGACAGGGGAGTCAATGAGCAGTTCTTC. Translating gives CASSPDRGVNEQFF.

The chain employs TRBV2 and TRBJ1-1; D uncertain. CDR3 length: 11 amino acids. Deletions cut 4 bases from V and 5 bases from J, with 5 bases between. CDR1 is SNHLY, CDR2 FYNNEI, per germline. Here the CDR3 DNA reads TGTGCCAGCAGTGTTAGGACTGAAGCTTTCTTT. It codes for CASSVRTEAFF. Variable domain in full (rest from reference TRBV2 and TRBJ1-1): EPEVTQTPSHQVTQMGQEVILRCVPISNHLYFYWYRQILGQKVEFLVSFYNNEISEKSEIFDDQFSVERPDGSNFTLKIRSTKLEDSAMYFCASSVRTEAFFGQGTRLTVV.

The V call is TRBV5-1, the J call TRBJ2-2, with 14 positions matching TRBD2. The CDR3 totals 17 residues. CDR1 and CDR2 (germline): SGHRS, YFSETQ. V lost 2 bases to trimming and J lost 6 bases; unmatched junction nucleotides: 6. This chain's CDR3 is CASSFGGLAGDAGELFF. The DNA for the CDR3 is TGCGCCAGCAGCTTCGGGGGACTAGCGGGAGACGCCGGGGAGCTGTTTTTT.

The chain combines TRBV10-3 with TRBJ1-3; no clear D. V was shortened by 11 bases and J by 0 bases, with 11 bases between the two germline ends. The V gene's germline CDR1 is ENHRY and CDR2 SYGVKD. CDR3 size: 13 residues. This chain's CDR3 is CALKYSSGNTIYF. DNA for the CDR3: TGTGCCTTAAAGTACTCCTCTGGAAACACCATATATTTT.

The chain is built from TRBV6-5 and TRBJ2-2; D ambiguous. This CDR3 has 14 amino acids. Deletions cut 6 bases from V and 3 bases from J, with 11 bases between. Germline CDR1 reads MNHEY; CDR2 reads SVGAGI. The CDR3 DNA reads TGTGCCAGCAGGTCCGGGCTCTACACCGGGGAGCTGTTTTTT. It yields the protein CASRSGLYTGELFF.

The chain carries TRBV19 and TRBJ2-1; 8 bases match TRBD2. J gave up 7 bases and V 6 bases, and 11 bases lay outside the gene matches. Germline V gene sequence: CDR1 LNHDA, CDR2 SQIVND (reference sequence). The CDR3 extends over 15 amino acids. Written as DNA, the CDR3 is TGTGCCAGTAGCGATCCGGGACTAGAGGGAAATGAGCAGTTCTTC. Translation gives CASSDPGLEGNEQFF.

The CDR3 DNA is TGTGCCACCAGCAGAGATCGCGACCGGGCTTTCTTT. Protein: CATSRDRDRAFF. The chain carries TRBV15 and TRBJ1-1; D gene unclear. V was clipped by 0 bases and J by 11 bases, with 10 bases between them. The CDR3 contains 12 residues. Germline CDR1 reads LNHNV; CDR2 reads YYDKDF (reference sequence). The full variable domain, rest sourced from reference TRBV15 and TRBJ1-1, is DAMVIQNPRYQVTQFGKPVTLSCSQTLNHNVMYWYQQKSSQAPKLLFHYYDKDFNNEADTPDNFQSRRPNTSFCFLDIRSPGLGDTAMYLCATSRDRDRAFFGQGTRLTVV.

The J gene is TRBJ1-1, the V gene TRBV5-1; D not certain. There are 12 residues in the CDR3. Germline loops: CDR1 SGHRS, CDR2 YFSETQ. V gave up 4 bases and J gave up 0 bases, with 4 bases separating them. CDR3: CASSQVNTEAFF. CDR3 DNA: TGCGCCAGCAGCCAGGTGAACACTGAAGCTTTCTTT. Complete variable domain (other parts from reference TRBV5-1 and TRBJ1-1): KAGVTQTPRYLIKTRGQQVTLSCSPISGHRSVSWYQQTPGQGLQFLFEYFSETQRNKGNFPGRFSGRQFSNSRSEMNVSTLELGDSALYLCASSQVNTEAFFGQGTRLTVV.

The rearrangement links TRBV7-2 to TRBJ2-7; 10 bases align to TRBD2. Germline V CDR1 and CDR2: SGHTA, FQGNSA. Trimming took 5 bases from V and 5 from J; bases not matched to a gene: 12. This CDR3 has 16 residues. In nucleotides, the CDR3 is TGTGCCAGCAGCAACCCCCAACTAGCGGGGAAAAACGAGCAGTACTTC. This codes for CASSNPQLAGKNEQYF.

The chain joins TRBV11-1 to TRBJ1-2; D perhaps matches TRBD1 (5 bases). Trimming pared 4 bases from V and 6 bases from J, leaving 9 bases between. The CDR3 consists of 12 residues. From germline, CDR1 is SGHAT and CDR2 FQDESV (reference sequence). CDR3 in amino acids: CASSSGLHGYTF. The CDR3 region has the DNA TGTGCCAGCAGCTCGGGACTACATGGCTACACCTTC.

The V and J genes are TRBV29-1 and TRBJ1-2; D is ambiguous. Trimming took off 4 bases at V and 5 bases at J, with 8 bases between the two ends. This CDR3 has 11 amino acids. CDR1 is SQVTM, CDR2 ANQGSEA, per germline. The CDR3 DNA follows: TGCAGCGTTGGCTTAAGTTATGGCTACACCTTC. Translated, it gives CSVGLSYGYTF.

The J gene is TRBJ2-1, the V gene TRBV11-2; D possibly corresponds to TRBD1 (5 bases). Trimming removed 3 bases from V and 0 bases from J, with 15 bases in between. The germline V gene has CDR1 SGHAT and CDR2 FQNNGV. This CDR3 has 17 residues. The CDR3 DNA sequence: TGTGCCAGCAGCTTGGATCCTGGACACAGCTCCTACAATGAGCAGTTCTTC. Translation gives CASSLDPGHSSYNEQFF.

This clone was picked up a small number of times. CDR3 sequence: CASSFISRETLHF. Written as DNA, the CDR3 is TGTGCCAGCAGCTTTATTTCTCGGGAAACCCTCCACTTT. This chain links TRBV7-2 with TRBJ1-6; D remains ambiguous. Germline assignment: CDR1 SGHTA and CDR2 FQGNSA. The CDR3 runs to 13 residues. Trimming took 3 bases from V and 14 from J, leaving 14 bases between them.

The CDR3 DNA reads TGTGCCAGCAGTCTGGGACAGTTCTCTGGGGCCAACGTCCTGACTTTC. Protein product: CASSLGQFSGANVLTF. The chain links TRBV28 to TRBJ2-6, with 7 positions matching TRBD1. In germline, CDR1 is MDHEN, CDR2 SYDVKM. With V trimmed by 5 bases and J by 0 bases, 4 bases remained unmatched. The CDR3 spans 16 residues.

V and J are TRBV18 and TRBJ2-7; 14 nucleotides line up with TRBD2. With 3 bases clipped from V and 1 base from J, the junction kept 5 bases outside the gene matches. This CDR3 is 17 amino acids long. Germline-derived CDR1 and CDR2 are KGHSH and LQKENI. CDR3: CASSPGLAGEGSYEQYF. Here the CDR3 DNA reads TGTGCCAGCTCACCGGGACTAGCGGGAGAAGGATCCTACGAGCAGTACTTC.

This chain joins TRBV6-1 and TRBJ1-3, with TRBD1 matching 8 bases. The germline gives CDR1 MNHNS, CDR2 SASEGT. After removal of 6 bases from V and 0 bases from J, the junction contained 4 bases not matched to a gene. The CDR3 covers 15 residues. This chain's CDR3 is CASRTGATSGNTIYF. CDR3 DNA: TGTGCCAGCAGGACAGGGGCGACCTCTGGAAACACCATATATTTT.

CDR3 sequence: CASTYAGQEVYEQYF. The CDR3 bases are TGTGCCAGCACCTACGCCGGACAGGAGGTGTACGAGCAGTACTTC. The rearrangement uses TRBV28 and TRBJ2-7; TRBD1 aligns across 7 bases. Germline CDR1 is MDHEN and CDR2 is SYDVKM. V trimming: 7 bases; J trimming: 4 bases; junction bases outside the gene matches: 13. CDR3 length: 15 residues.

This clone was detected once. In DNA form, the CDR3 reads TGTGCCAGCAGCCCCCTAGTAGGGCAAGAGACCCAGTACTTC. This codes for CASSPLVGQETQYF. V and J are TRBV7-9 and TRBJ2-5, with D uncertain. The V and J ends lost 5 bases and 2 bases respectively, with 12 bases between them. Germline-derived CDR1 and CDR2 are SEHNR and FQNEAQ (reference sequence). CDR3 size: 14 residues.

The V call is TRBV2, the J call TRBJ2-7; TRBD2 aligns across 10 bases. Losses at the gene ends were 6 bases for V and 7 bases for J; bases not matched to a gene: 15. This CDR3 contains 16 residues. Germline V CDR1 and CDR2: SNHLY, FYNNEI. Written as DNA, the CDR3 is TGTGCCAGCAGCTCGCTACCAGCGGGAGGGCCAGTAGAGCAGTACTTC. Encoded protein: CASSSLPAGGPVEQYF.

The V call is TRBV7-2, the J call TRBJ2-3; D is unresolved. Per germline, CDR1 SGHTA and CDR2 FQGNSA. The CDR3 runs to 14 residues. Deletions cut 2 bases from V and 1 base from J, with 7 bases between. The CDR3 nucleotides are TGTGCCAGCAGCTTACAGGCTGGCACAGATACGCAGTATTTT. It codes for CASSLQAGTDTQYF.